This T cell receptor beta chain was observed in a study of blood T cell repertoires in COVID-19. Original methodology: Using reference gene primer amplification, nucleated cell counts were estimated. Data came from immunoSEQ multiplex PCR; TCRdb stores just in-frame clones and leaves some out. V and J calls plus clone size are reproduced from that table; the DNA served to infer D and trimming. Of some 110,000 clones detected, approximately 86% appear once; the ten largest clones hold about 4.5%. CDR1 is SGHTA, CDR2 FQGNSA, per germline. The germline V and J ends were trimmed by 5 bases and 3 bases, with 16 bases remaining between them. The CDR3 spans 15 residues.

The chain carries TRBV7-2 and TRBJ1-1; maybe TRBD1 (6 bases). The sequence came from a man aged 40-55 years with acute or convalescent COVID-19. The sequenced sample consisted of peripheral blood. The CDR3 DNA is TGTGCCAGCAGCCTTAGGACAGAGTTTTACACTGAAGCTTTCTTT. This translates into CASSLRTEFYTEAFF.